The clone carrying this TCR beta chain was seen a handful of times. The sample belongs to a study of CD8+CD57+ T cells in acquired aplastic anemia. V lost 3 bases to trimming and J lost 3 bases, with 9 bases between them. The CDR3 runs to 13 residues. The TCR beta profiling, which covered VDJ combination and CDR3 sequence, was carried out using genomic DNA as the template. A single record per CDR3 protein comes from TCRdb applying MiXCR to the reads. Of around 250,000 distinct CDR3 sequences in the sample, 45% to 70% are singletons; the top ten hold 7% to 9%. The origin of this receptor is a human donor with severe aplastic anemia or a healthy control (not recorded which). The V gene is TRBV12-3 or TRBV12-4, the J gene TRBJ2-7; a weak D match, TRBD1 (5 bases). The sequencing sample was made of sorted CD4+, CD8+, or CD8+CD57+ T cells (not recorded which) from PBMCs. CDR3 DNA sequence: TGTGCCAGCAGTTTTGACAGCGTCTACGAGCAGTACTTC. Encoded protein: CASSFDSVYEQYF.